The 32 T cell receptor beta chains in this list originate from one sample, sequenced in a study of Ad26.COV2.S vaccination and SARS-CoV-2 variants. Generated by immunoSEQ multiplex PCR, the TCRdb table keeps only in-frame clones and is missing some. The sample has roughly 250,000 clones, around nine tenths seen once; the top ten hold less than 3.5%. The sample's treatment: over 15 received Ad26.COV2.S at low or high dose, single or two shots; roughly five received placebo; per-sample allocation not given. The samples date from day 63 after the first vaccine or placebo injection. Sequencing used peripheral blood, obtained in a trial of Ad26.COV2.S vaccine versus placebo. The receptors derive from a person between 18 and 65 years old who received the Ad26.COV2.S COVID-19 vaccine or a placebo.

This chain links TRBV6-5 with TRBJ1-4, with TRBD1 as a possible D gene (5 bases). V lost 7 bases and J lost 4, with 13 bases in between. This CDR3 is 14 amino acids long. Looked up from germline, CDR1 is MNHEY and CDR2 is SVGAGI. The CDR3 reads CASTSRDGNEKLFF. The DNA for the CDR3 is TGTGCCAGCACCTCCCGGGACGGTAATGAAAAACTGTTTTTT.

This rearrangement joins TRBV7-2 to TRBJ2-6; no definite D call. Trimming took off 8 bases at V and 1 base at J, with 6 bases between the two ends. This CDR3 has 13 amino acids. From germline, CDR1 is SGHTA and CDR2 FQGNSA. CDR3 protein: CASGASGANVLTF. As DNA, the CDR3 is TGTGCCAGCGGCGCATCTGGGGCCAACGTCCTGACTTTC. The whole variable domain, filled in from reference TRBV7-2 and TRBJ2-6, reads GAGVSQSPSNKVTEKGKDVELRCDPISGHTALYWYRQSLGQGLEFLIYFQGNSAPDKSGLPSDRFSAERTGGSVSTLTIQRTQQEDSAVYLCASGASGANVLTFGAGSRLTVL.

The J gene is TRBJ1-6, the V gene TRBV6-5; TRBD1 aligns across 7 bases. Unmatched junction bases numbered 5, after V lost 8 bases and J lost 7 bases. Germline V gene data show CDR1 as MNHEY and CDR2 as SVGAGI. This CDR3 contains 13 residues. CDR3 loop: CASLNRGNSPLHF. Here the CDR3 DNA reads TGTGCCAGCTTGAACAGGGGAAATTCACCCCTCCACTTT.

The rearrangement uses TRBV4-2 and TRBJ2-2; D is unresolved. The CDR3 has 13 amino acids. Trimming took off 0 bases at V and 8 bases at J, with 7 bases between the two ends. Germline CDR1 LGHNA, CDR2 YNFKEQ. CDR3 in DNA: TGTGCCAGCAGCCAAGATGTCCCGGGGGAGCTGTTTTTT. Its protein product is CASSQDVPGELFF.

This sequence joins TRBV24-1 and TRBJ2-1; D may be TRBD1 (6 bases). Between the trimmed V and J ends, which lost 7 bases and 0 bases, there was a span of 18 bases. The CDR3 is 17 residues long. CDR1 is KGHDR and CDR2 is SFDVKD in the germline V gene. In DNA, the CDR3 is TGTGCCACCAGCGGACAGAGCCCCCTAAGCTCCTACAATGAGCAGTTCTTC. Protein sequence: CATSGQSPLSSYNEQFF.

This chain uses TRBV24-1 with TRBJ2-1, with D uncertain. Trimming stripped 6 bases from V and 0 bases from J, with 8 bases between. The CDR3 is made up of 14 amino acids. The germline V gene has CDR1 KGHDR and CDR2 SFDVKD. For the CDR3, the DNA is TGTGCCACCAGTCCGGGTAGCTCCTACAATGAGCAGTTCTTC. Translated, it gives CATSPGSSYNEQFF.

V gene TRBV6-5 combines with J gene TRBJ2-7; 10 nucleotides match TRBD2. Trimming at V came to 7 bases and at J to 2 bases, leaving 2 bases not matched to a gene. Germline CDR1 and CDR2: MNHEY and SVGAGI. This CDR3 is 13 amino acids long. CDR3 bases: TGTGCCAGCACACTAGCGGGGACCTACGAGCAGTACTTC. Protein sequence: CASTLAGTYEQYF.

This sequence joins TRBV27 and TRBJ2-3, with D unresolved. The germline gives CDR1 MNHEY, CDR2 SMNVEV (reference sequence). The CDR3 is 17 residues long. V was pared by 4 bases and J by 4 bases, with 21 bases between. CDR3 amino acids: CASSSAHNHAIADTQYF. The CDR3 DNA reads TGTGCCAGCAGTTCCGCCCATAACCACGCAATCGCAGATACGCAGTATTTT.

The chain combines TRBV5-1 with TRBJ1-2; D not resolved. The CDR3 contains 15 residues. Trimming pared 3 bases from V and 3 bases from J, leaving 15 bases between. Germline V lookup: CDR1 SGHRS, CDR2 YFSETQ. In nucleotides, the CDR3 is TGCGCCAGCAGCTCCGGTGGTGATCCGTACTATGGCTACACCTTC. It translates to CASSSGGDPYYGYTF.

V gene TRBV3-1 (or the pseudogene TRBV3-2) combines with J gene TRBJ1-6; TRBD1 agrees at 10 bases. The CDR3 is 14 amino acids. The V gene's germline CDR1 is LGHDT and CDR2 YNNKEL (reference sequence). The CDR3 protein is CTHKDRGFDSPLHF. The CDR3 region has the DNA TGTACTCATAAGGACAGGGGGTTTGATTCACCCCTCCACTTT.

The rearrangement links TRBV27 to TRBJ1-5; no clear D. CDR1 is MNHEY, CDR2 SMNVEV, per germline (reference sequence). Trimming took off 0 bases at V and 2 bases at J, with 8 bases between the two ends. This CDR3 contains 15 residues. CDR3 protein: CASSLSNQGNQPQHF. In DNA form, the CDR3 reads TGTGCCAGCAGTTTATCGAACCAGGGCAATCAGCCCCAGCATTTT.

The chain has TRBV6-5 and TRBJ2-1, with a tentative D call TRBD1 (7 bases). This CDR3 spans 13 amino acids. V was shortened by 6 bases and J by 6 bases, with 12 bases between the two germline ends. Germline loops: CDR1 MNHEY, CDR2 SVGAGI. CDR3 DNA: TGTGCCAGCAGAAGACAGGGAGGCAATGAGCAGTTCTTC. Protein sequence: CASRRQGGNEQFF.

The CDR3 reads CATSRSGTYTGELFF. As DNA, the CDR3 is TGTGCCACCAGCCGATCCGGGACCTACACCGGGGAGCTGTTTTTT. The J gene is TRBJ2-2, the V gene TRBV15; D possibly matches TRBD1 or TRBD2 (5 bases each). The CDR3 has 15 residues. Trimming cost V 5 bases and J 3 bases, with 13 bases left between them. Per the germline V gene, CDR1 is LNHNV and CDR2 is YYDKDF (reference sequence).

This rearrangement joins TRBV5-6 to TRBJ2-2, with D possibly TRBD1 on 5 matching bases. There are 12 residues in the CDR3. V was cut by 6 bases and J by 7 bases, with 10 bases left in between. The germline V gene encodes CDR1 SGHDT and CDR2 YYEEEE. The CDR3 reads CASKRGHGELFF. The CDR3, as DNA: TGTGCCAGCAAAAGGGGTCACGGGGAGCTGTTTTTT.

The chain links TRBV7-2 to TRBJ2-1, with D perhaps TRBD1 (8 bases). The CDR3 contains 21 residues. CDR1 and CDR2 (germline): SGHTA, FQGNSA. The ends were cut back, 0 bases at V and 5 bases at J, with 29 bases in the middle. The CDR3 here is CASSLALGQGMVRGAHNEQFF. For the CDR3, the DNA is TGTGCCAGCAGCTTAGCCCTCGGACAGGGAATGGTACGGGGGGCCCACAATGAGCAGTTCTTC.

This chain joins TRBV7-9 and TRBJ2-7; D may be TRBD1 (5 bases). Germline CDR1 and CDR2: SEHNR and FQNEAQ (reference sequence). This CDR3 spans 14 amino acids. V lost 1 base and J 3 bases, leaving 10 bases between the germline ends. The CDR3 DNA sequence: TGTGCCAGCAGCTTAGGTGTAGGGGTCTACGAGCAGTACTTC. Translating it yields CASSLGVGVYEQYF.

The chain combines TRBV5-1 with TRBJ2-7; 11 positions match TRBD1. From germline, CDR1 is SGHRS and CDR2 YFSETQ. V lost 4 bases to trimming and J lost 0 bases; unmatched junction nucleotides: 3. The CDR3 totals 15 residues. The CDR3 nucleotides read TGCGCCAGCAGCGGGGACAGGGGGTACTCCTACGAGCAGTACTTC. Its protein is CASSGDRGYSYEQYF. Drawing the rest from reference TRBV5-1 and TRBJ2-7, the complete variable domain is KAGVTQTPRYLIKTRGQQVTLSCSPISGHRSVSWYQQTPGQGLQFLFEYFSETQRNKGNFPGRFSGRQFSNSRSEMNVSTLELGDSALYLCASSGDRGYSYEQYFGPGTRLTVT.

The rearrangement links TRBV18 to TRBJ2-5; no clear D. The CDR3 runs 12 residues. Germline V gene sequence: CDR1 KGHSH, CDR2 LQKENI. The V end lost 5 bases, the J end lost 3 bases, and 7 bases lay between the germline ends. This CDR3 reads CASSGVEETQYF. DNA for the CDR3: TGTGCCAGCTCAGGGGTAGAAGAGACCCAGTACTTC. Full variable domain (missing parts from reference TRBV18 and TRBJ2-5): NAGVMQNPRHLVRRRGQEARLRCSPMKGHSHVYWYRQLPEEGLKFMVYLQKENIIDESGMPKERFSAEFPKEGPSILRIQQVVRGDSAAYFCASSGVEETQYFGPGTRLLVL.

The gene calls are TRBV4-2 and TRBJ2-5; the match to TRBD1 covers 8 bases. This CDR3 contains 18 residues. Looked up from germline, CDR1 is LGHNA and CDR2 is YNFKEQ. The trim removed 3 bases at V and 0 bases at J, leaving 12 bases unmatched. CDR3 coding DNA: TGTGCCAGCAGCCAGGATGGATCGACAGGGGCCAACCAAGAGACCCAGTACTTC. Translating it yields CASSQDGSTGANQETQYF.

This rearrangement joins TRBV29-1 to TRBJ2-1, with 8 bases fitting TRBD2. The CDR3 totals 16 residues. Losses at the gene ends were 2 bases for V and 2 bases for J; bases not matched to a gene: 8. CDR1 and CDR2 (germline): SQVTM, ANQGSEA. The CDR3 DNA reads as TGCAGCGTTGAAAGCCTAGCGGGCAGTACCTACAATGAGCAGTTCTTC. It translates to CSVESLAGSTYNEQFF.

The V and J genes are TRBV7-2 and TRBJ2-6; 10 bases are shared with TRBD1. With 5 bases clipped from V and 2 bases from J, the junction kept 6 bases outside the gene matches. Germline V gene data show CDR1 as SGHTA and CDR2 as FQGNSA. The CDR3 spans 17 residues. DNA for the CDR3: TGTGCCAGCAGCGCGACGGGACAGGGGCCTGGGGCCAACGTCCTGACTTTC. Its protein is CASSATGQGPGANVLTF.

The genes are TRBV12-3 or TRBV12-4 and TRBJ2-7; no firm D call. V lost 4 bases and J 3 bases, leaving 10 bases between the germline ends. The CDR3 is 13 residues long. The CDR3 region has the DNA TGTGCCAGCAGTTATTCGTGGGGCTACGAGCAGTACTTC. Protein product: CASSYSWGYEQYF.

The V and J genes are TRBV5-4 and TRBJ2-5; 7 positions match TRBD1. The CDR3 loop spans 14 amino acids. Germline CDR1 SGHNT, CDR2 YYREEE (reference sequence). The V segment lost 2 bases and the J segment 1 base; nucleotides outside the gene matches: 2. CDR3 sequence: CASSFGTVQETQYF. In DNA form, the CDR3 reads TGTGCCAGCAGCTTCGGGACAGTCCAAGAGACCCAGTACTTC.

This clone was seen more than once but under ten times. The chain recombines TRBV5-6 with TRBJ2-5; D is uncertain. CDR1 is SGHDT and CDR2 is YYEEEE in the germline V gene. Trimming took 0 bases from V and 5 from J, leaving 20 bases between them. The CDR3 runs to 17 residues. The CDR3 is CASSLEGGSSHRETQYF. The CDR3, as DNA: TGTGCCAGCAGCTTGGAAGGCGGAAGCAGCCACCGGGAGACCCAGTACTTC.

The chain couples TRBV6-5 to TRBJ1-2; 9 nucleotides agree with TRBD1. Trimming at V came to 5 bases and at J to 2 bases, leaving 6 bases not matched to a gene. The CDR3 is 15 amino acids. Germline V CDR1 and CDR2: MNHEY, SVGAGI. CDR3 protein: CASSRTGGANYGYTF. DNA for the CDR3: TGTGCCAGCAGTCGCACAGGGGGCGCGAACTATGGCTACACCTTC.

This chain joins TRBV14 and TRBJ1-2; D is undetermined. This CDR3 spans 14 amino acids. Germline assignment: CDR1 SGHDN and CDR2 FVKESK. V was shortened by 5 bases and J by 2 bases, with 12 bases between the two germline ends. CDR3 protein: CASSSQTRNYGYTF. The CDR3 coding sequence is TGTGCCAGCAGCTCCCAGACTCGGAACTATGGCTACACCTTC.

The gene calls are TRBV30 and TRBJ1-1, with D perhaps TRBD1 (5 bases). CDR1 and CDR2 from the germline V gene are GTSNPN and SVGIG (reference sequence). The CDR3 consists of 14 residues. V lost 0 bases and J lost 4, with 12 bases in between. The CDR3 region is CAWSVSGGSTEAFF. CDR3 nucleotides: TGTGCCTGGAGTGTATCGGGGGGTAGCACTGAAGCTTTCTTT.

The J gene is TRBJ1-4, the V gene TRBV27; D not certain. The CDR3 runs to 16 residues. Germline CDR1 MNHEY, CDR2 SMNVEV (reference sequence). The V end was cut by 5 bases, the J end by 6 bases, with 19 bases between. CDR3: CASSPLTTSDHEKLFF. For the CDR3, the DNA is TGTGCCAGCAGTCCCCTGACCACCTCAGACCATGAAAAACTGTTTTTT.

V gene TRBV18 combines with J gene TRBJ2-7; the D gene is possibly TRBD1 (6 bases). The CDR3 loop spans 13 amino acids. V lost 4 bases and J lost 4, with 11 bases in between. Germline CDR1 reads KGHSH; CDR2 reads LQKENI. CDR3 DNA sequence: TGTGCCAGCTCACAGGGCAGGGGTTACGAGCAGTACGTC. This encodes CASSQGRGYEQYV.

J is TRBJ1-2 and V is TRBV12-3 or TRBV12-4, with TRBD1 identical over 8 bases. The CDR3 has 12 amino acids. V was pared by 5 bases and J by 7 bases, with 3 bases of the junction left unmatched. CDR3 nucleotide sequence: TGTGCCAGCAGTCAGGGGGCAGGTGGCTACACCTTC. Its protein product is CASSQGAGGYTF.

This clone was found once. V usage is TRBV2 and J usage is TRBJ2-7; 12 nucleotides line up with TRBD2. The CDR3 contains 16 residues. V trimming: 3 bases; J trimming: 5 bases; junction bases outside the gene matches: 8. Germline-derived CDR1 and CDR2 are SNHLY and FYNNEI. The CDR3 nucleotides are TGTGCCAGCAGTGATCCGACTAGCGGGAGACCCCACGAGCAGTACGTC. Amino acids: CASSDPTSGRPHEQYV.

The chain carries TRBV9 and TRBJ2-5; 7 nucleotides agree with TRBD1. V trimming: 0 bases; J trimming: 2 bases; junction bases outside the gene matches: 4. The germline V gene encodes CDR1 SGDLS and CDR2 YYNGEE. This CDR3 has 15 amino acids. In DNA form, the CDR3 reads TGTGCCAGCAGCGTAGGGGGACAGCTGCAAGAGACCCAGTACTTC. This codes for CASSVGGQLQETQYF. Complete variable domain (other parts from reference TRBV9 and TRBJ2-5): DSGVTQTPKHLITATGQRVTLRCSPRSGDLSVYWYQQSLDQGLQFLIQYYNGEERAKGNILERFSAQQFPDLHSELNLSSLELGDSALYFCASSVGGQLQETQYFGPGTRLLVL.